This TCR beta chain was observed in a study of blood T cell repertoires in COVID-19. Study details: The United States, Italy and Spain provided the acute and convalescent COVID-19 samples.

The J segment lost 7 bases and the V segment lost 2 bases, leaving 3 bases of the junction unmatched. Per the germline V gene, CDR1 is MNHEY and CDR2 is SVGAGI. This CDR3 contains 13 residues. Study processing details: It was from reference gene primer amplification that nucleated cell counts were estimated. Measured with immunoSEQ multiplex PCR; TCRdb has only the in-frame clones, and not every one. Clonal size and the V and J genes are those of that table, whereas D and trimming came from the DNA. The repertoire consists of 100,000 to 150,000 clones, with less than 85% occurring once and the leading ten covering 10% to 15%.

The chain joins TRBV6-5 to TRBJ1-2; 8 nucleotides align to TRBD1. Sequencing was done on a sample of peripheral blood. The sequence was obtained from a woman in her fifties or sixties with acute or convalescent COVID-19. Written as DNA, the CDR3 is TGTGCCAGCAGTTACGGACAGGGCGCTGGCTACACCTTC. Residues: CASSYGQGAGYTF.